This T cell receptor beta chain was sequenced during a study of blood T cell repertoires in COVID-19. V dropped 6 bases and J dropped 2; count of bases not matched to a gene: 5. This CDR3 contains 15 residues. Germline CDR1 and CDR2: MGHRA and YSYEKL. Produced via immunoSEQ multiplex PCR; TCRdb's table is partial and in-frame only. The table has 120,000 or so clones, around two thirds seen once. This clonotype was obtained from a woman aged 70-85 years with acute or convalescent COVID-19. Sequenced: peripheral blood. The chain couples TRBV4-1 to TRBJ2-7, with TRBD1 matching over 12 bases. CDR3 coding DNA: TGCGCCAGCAGTTCCGGGACAGGGGGCGCCTACGAGCAGTACTTC. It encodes CASSSGTGGAYEQYF.